These 10 T cell receptor beta chains were all obtained from the same sample, sequenced in a study of cytomegalovirus exposure and HLA in healthy donors (dated by TCRdb to about 2017). Libraries were constructed by the immunoSEQ multiplex PCR assay. For the multiplex PCR, a mixture combining 60 forward primers for TCR Vbeta segments and 13 reverse primers for TCR Jbeta segments was used. Not all clones reach the TCRdb copy of this immuneACCESS table, which keeps in-frame sequences only. Checked studies attribute under half of the gap to unresolved V genes and leave the rest unexplained. The sample table lists a few hundred thousand clones, around 90% of them with a count of one. The biggest ten clones account for roughly 1.6% of the sample. Sequencing input: PBMCs. The receptors shown here come from a girl aged 2-10 years in good health and CMV-seronegative.

Only one count was recorded for this clone. The CDR3 reads CSVVWQGKANVLTF. In nucleotides, the CDR3 is TGCAGCGTTGTGTGGCAGGGTAAGGCCAACGTCCTGACTTTC. The chain employs TRBV29-1 and TRBJ2-6, with D perhaps TRBD1 (5 bases). Germline CDR1 SQVTM, CDR2 ANQGSEA. The CDR3 runs 14 residues. Trimming shortened V by 4 bases and J by 6 bases, and 13 bases separated the two germline ends.

The rearrangement uses TRBV28 and TRBJ2-7; the match to TRBD1 covers 7 bases. Germline CDR1 reads MDHEN; CDR2 reads SYDVKM. V lost 4 bases to trimming and J lost 5 bases; unmatched junction nucleotides: 8. The CDR3 has 14 amino acids. CDR3: CASSSGTETNEQYF. The CDR3 nucleotides read TGTGCCAGCAGTTCCGGGACAGAGACCAACGAGCAGTACTTC.

V usage is TRBV2 and J usage is TRBJ1-1; D uncertain. Trimming left V 4 bases short and J 7 bases short, with 13 bases between. CDR3 size: 13 residues. The germline gives CDR1 SNHLY, CDR2 FYNNEI. CDR3 in DNA: TGTGCCAGCAGTGTAACCTATGCGGGTGAAGCTTTCTTT. It codes for CASSVTYAGEAFF.

The CDR3 loop reads CASRTTSGGVLNTQYF. As DNA, the CDR3 is TGTGCAAGTCGCACGACTAGCGGGGGGGTCTTAAATACGCAGTATTTT. The J gene is TRBJ2-3, the V gene TRBV12-2; TRBD2 reflects the table's D call only, with no check against the DNA. TRBV12-2 constitutes a pseudogene. The CDR3 spans 16 residues.

For the CDR3, the DNA is TGCGCCAGCAGCCGGACAGTTTCCTACGAGCAGTACTTC. This translates into CASSRTVSYEQYF. V usage is TRBV5-1 and J usage is TRBJ2-7, with a tentative D call TRBD1 (6 bases). Between the trimmed V and J ends, which lost 4 bases and 1 base, there was a span of 9 bases. This CDR3 is built from 13 residues. CDR1 and CDR2 from the germline V gene are SGHRS and YFSETQ.

V and J are TRBV25-1 and TRBJ2-5; D not resolved. The CDR3 is made up of 15 amino acids. Germline values: CDR1 MGHDK, CDR2 SYGVNS. V was clipped by 4 bases and J by 0 bases, with 12 bases between them. The DNA of the CDR3 is TGTGCCAGCAGTGTTCGCAGATCGTACCAAGAGACCCAGTACTTC. Its protein is CASSVRRSYQETQYF.

The chain joins TRBV7-6 to TRBJ2-3, with D maybe TRBD2 (6 bases). The CDR3 runs to 16 residues. CDR1 and CDR2 from the germline V gene are SGHVS and FNYEAQ. V was pared by 4 bases and J by 2 bases, with 16 bases between. CDR3 in DNA: TGTGCCAGCAGCTCCCCAGGAGGAGGGAACACAGATACGCAGTATTTT. Encoded protein: CASSSPGGGNTDTQYF.

The chain carries TRBV18 and TRBJ2-7; the D gene is possibly TRBD2 (5 bases). The CDR3 has 14 residues. Trimming left V 1 base short and J 5 bases short, with 12 bases between. Per the germline V gene, CDR1 is KGHSH and CDR2 is LQKENI. The DNA for the CDR3 is TGTGCCAGCTCACCACAGTCCGGGGTCGACGAGCAGTACTTC. It is translated as CASSPQSGVDEQYF.

J is TRBJ2-1 and V is TRBV14; the D is unclear. The ends were cut back, 0 bases at V and 2 bases at J, with 8 bases in the middle. Germline V gene data show CDR1 as SGHDN and CDR2 as FVKESK. The CDR3 extends over 15 amino acids. The CDR3: CASSQDRGTYNEQFF. The DNA of the CDR3 is TGTGCCAGCAGCCAAGATCGAGGCACCTACAATGAGCAGTTCTTC.

This sequence joins TRBV4-2 and TRBJ2-7; D uncertain. The V end was cut by 3 bases, the J end by 6 bases, with 9 bases between. Germline assignment: CDR1 LGHNA and CDR2 YNFKEQ. The CDR3 contains 12 residues. The CDR3, as DNA: TGTGCCAGCAGCCAGGGCTTTGGCGAGCAGTACTTC. This sequence encodes CASSQGFGEQYF.